This T cell receptor beta chain emerged from a study of T cells in Graves' hyperthyroidism and ophthalmopathy. Stable Graves' hyperthyroidism meant no ophthalmopathy progression within 18 months. Patients aged 18 to 65 with hyperthyroidism were newly diagnosed, with duration under 2 months. Amplification of TCR beta CDR3 regions was performed using RNA transcripts as template. The TCR CDR3 was amplified in a first-round RT-PCR using the HTBI primer set. One entry per CDR3 protein results from TCRdb running MiXCR on the multiplex PCR reads. The sample yields 610,000 or so distinct CDR3 sequences, approximately 44% seen once. Germline CDR1 and CDR2: LGHNA and YNFKEQ. V lost 4 bases and J lost 2, with 14 bases in between. The CDR3 length is 15 residues. This clonotype was counted ten times or more.

The chain links TRBV4-2 to TRBJ2-5; weak D call: TRBD1 (5 bases). The source is a woman between 18 and 29 years old with Graves' hyperthyroidism. Sequencing was done on a sample of peripheral blood or thyroid tissue (not recorded which). The CDR3 sequence: CASSRTQAGQETQYF. The CDR3 nucleotides are TGTGCCAGCAGCCGAACCCAGGCAGGGCAAGAGACCCAGTACTTC.